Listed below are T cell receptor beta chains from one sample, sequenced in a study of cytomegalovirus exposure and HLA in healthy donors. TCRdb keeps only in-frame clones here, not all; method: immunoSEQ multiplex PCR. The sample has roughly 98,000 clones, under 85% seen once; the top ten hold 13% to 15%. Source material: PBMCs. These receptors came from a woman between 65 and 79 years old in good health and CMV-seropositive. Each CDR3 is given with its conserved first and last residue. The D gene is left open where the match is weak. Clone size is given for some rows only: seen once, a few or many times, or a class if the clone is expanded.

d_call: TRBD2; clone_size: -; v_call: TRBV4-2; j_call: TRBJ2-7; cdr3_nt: TGTGCCAGCAGCCAAGTGGGGGGGGACTCATCCTACGAGCAGTACTTC; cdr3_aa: CASSQVGGDSSYEQYF
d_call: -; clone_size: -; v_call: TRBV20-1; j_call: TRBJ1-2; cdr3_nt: TGCAGTGAAAGTCAGACTTATGGCTACACCTTC; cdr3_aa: CSESQTYGYTF
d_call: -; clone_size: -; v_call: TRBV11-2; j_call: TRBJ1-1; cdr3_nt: TGTGCCAGCAGCTTAGGTGGACAAGGGAACACTGAAGCTTTCTTT; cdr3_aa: CASSLGGQGNTEAFF
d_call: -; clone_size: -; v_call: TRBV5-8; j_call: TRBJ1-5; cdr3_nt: TGTGCCAGCAGCTTCAGGGGAGGGGATCAGCCCCAGCATTTT; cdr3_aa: CASSFRGGDQPQHF
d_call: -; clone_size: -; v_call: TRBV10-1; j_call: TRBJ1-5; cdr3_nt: TGCGCCAGCAGTGCGGGACACTATCAGCCCCAGCATTTT; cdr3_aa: CASSAGHYQPQHF
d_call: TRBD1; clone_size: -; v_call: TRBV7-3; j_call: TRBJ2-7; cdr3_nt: TGTGCCAGCGGCCTCCAGGGGACAGGGGCAAACGAGCAGTACTTC; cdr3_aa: CASGLQGTGANEQYF
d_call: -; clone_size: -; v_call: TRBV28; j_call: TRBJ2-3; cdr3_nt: TGTGCCAGCAGTTTCATACAGGGTAGCGTGGCAGATACGCAGTATTTT; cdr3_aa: CASSFIQGSVADTQYF
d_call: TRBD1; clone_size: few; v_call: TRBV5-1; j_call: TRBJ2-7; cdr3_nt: TGCGCCAGCAGCTCCGACAGGGGTAGTGACCACGAGCAGTACTTC; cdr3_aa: CASSSDRGSDHEQYF
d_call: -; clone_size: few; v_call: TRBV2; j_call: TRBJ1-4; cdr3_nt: TGTGCCAGCAGTGGGTCGGGGCGACTAGCTAATGAAAAACTGTTTTTT; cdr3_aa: CASSGSGRLANEKLFF
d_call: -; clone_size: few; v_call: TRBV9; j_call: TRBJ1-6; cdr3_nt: TGTGCCAGCAGCGTGGGGCAGGGGAGTTCACCCCTCCACTTT; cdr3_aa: CASSVGQGSSPLHF
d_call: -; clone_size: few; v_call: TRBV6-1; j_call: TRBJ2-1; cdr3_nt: TGTGCCAGCAGTGAAGCGCATGGGGCAGGATCGCGCAATGAGCAGTTCTTC; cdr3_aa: CASSEAHGAGSRNEQFF
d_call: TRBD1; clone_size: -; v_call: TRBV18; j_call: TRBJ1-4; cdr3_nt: TGTGCCAGCTCACCACTACCGACAGGGGCGACTAATGAAAAACTGTTTTTT; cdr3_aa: CASSPLPTGATNEKLFF
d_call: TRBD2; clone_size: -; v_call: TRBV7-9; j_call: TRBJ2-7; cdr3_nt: TGTGCCAGCAAAGCTTCCTTGGGACTAGCGGGAGGGCCGGGTGAGCAGTACTTC; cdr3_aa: CASKASLGLAGGPGEQYF
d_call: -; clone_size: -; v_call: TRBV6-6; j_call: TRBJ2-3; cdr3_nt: TGTGCCAGCAGTTATGGTGACTCAGTAAGCACAGATACGCAGTATTTT; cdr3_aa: CASSYGDSVSTDTQYF
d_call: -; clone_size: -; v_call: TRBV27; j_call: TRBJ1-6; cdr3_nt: TGTGCCAGCAATTTGGGCGGGTCGAATAATTCACCCCTCCACTTT; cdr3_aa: CASNLGGSNNSPLHF
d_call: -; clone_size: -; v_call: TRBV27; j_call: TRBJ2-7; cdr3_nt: TGTGCCAGCACCCCCACAGGAATCTCCTACGAGCAGTACTTC; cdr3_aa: CASTPTGISYEQYF
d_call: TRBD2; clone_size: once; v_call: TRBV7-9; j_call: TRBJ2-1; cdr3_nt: TGTGCCAGCAGCGCACTAGCGGGACGCTCCTACAATGAGCAGTTCTTC; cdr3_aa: CASSALAGRSYNEQFF
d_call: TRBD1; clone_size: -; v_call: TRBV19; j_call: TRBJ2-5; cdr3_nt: TGTGCCAGTAGATCCGGACAGGGCCAAGAGACCCAGTACTTC; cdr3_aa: CASRSGQGQETQYF
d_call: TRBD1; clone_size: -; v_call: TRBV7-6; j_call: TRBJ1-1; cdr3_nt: TGTGCCAGCAGCGGGGACAGGGGGAACACTGAAGCTTTCTTT; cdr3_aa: CASSGDRGNTEAFF
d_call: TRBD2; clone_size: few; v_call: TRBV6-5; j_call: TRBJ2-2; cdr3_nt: TGTGCCAGCATCGGACTAGATTCCGGGGAGCTGTTTTTT; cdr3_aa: CASIGLDSGELFF
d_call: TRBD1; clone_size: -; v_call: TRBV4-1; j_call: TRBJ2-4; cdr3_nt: TGCGCCAGCAGCCAGGTAGCCGGGACAGGAGACATTCAGTACTTC; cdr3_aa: CASSQVAGTGDIQYF
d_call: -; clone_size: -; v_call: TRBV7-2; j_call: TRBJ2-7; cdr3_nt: TGTGCCAGCAGCTTATACTATTCAGGGGCCGAGCAGTACTTC; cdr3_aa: CASSLYYSGAEQYF
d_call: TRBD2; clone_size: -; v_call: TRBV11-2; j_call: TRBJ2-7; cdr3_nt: TGTGCCAGCAGCGCGGGACTAGCGGGCCCCTACGAGCAGTACTTC; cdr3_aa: CASSAGLAGPYEQYF
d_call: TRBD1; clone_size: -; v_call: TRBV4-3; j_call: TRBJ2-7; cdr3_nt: TGCGCCAGCAGCCGGACAGGGGGAAACTACGAGCAGTACTTC; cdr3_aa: CASSRTGGNYEQYF
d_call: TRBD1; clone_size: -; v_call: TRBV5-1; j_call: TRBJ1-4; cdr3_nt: TGCGCCAGCAGCGGGACAGGGTCAACTAATGAAAAACTGTTTTTT; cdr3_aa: CASSGTGSTNEKLFF
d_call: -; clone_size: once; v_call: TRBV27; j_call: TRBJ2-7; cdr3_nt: TGTGCCAGCAGGCCAGACTACGTTACCTACGAGCAGTACTTC; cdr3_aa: CASRPDYVTYEQYF
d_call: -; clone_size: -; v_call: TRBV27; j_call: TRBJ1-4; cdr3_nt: TGTGCCAGCCGAACTCACAGGGCAACTAATGAAAAACTGTTTTTT; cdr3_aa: CASRTHRATNEKLFF
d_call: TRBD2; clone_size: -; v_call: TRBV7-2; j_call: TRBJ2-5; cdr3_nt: TGTGCCAGCAGCCCCCCCCTAGCGGGGGGGCGGGAGACCCAGTACTTC; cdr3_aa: CASSPPLAGGRETQYF
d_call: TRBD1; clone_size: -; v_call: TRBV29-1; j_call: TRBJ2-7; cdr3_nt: TGCAGCGTTGCCGGGACAGGGATGTACGAGCAGTACTTC; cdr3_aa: CSVAGTGMYEQYF
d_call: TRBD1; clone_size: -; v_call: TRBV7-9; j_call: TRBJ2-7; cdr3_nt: TGTGCCAGCAGCCTAGGTCGGGGACAGGGTGCCGTGCCCTACGAGCAGTACTTC; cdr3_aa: CASSLGRGQGAVPYEQYF
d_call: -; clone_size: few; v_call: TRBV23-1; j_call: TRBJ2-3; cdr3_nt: TGCGCCAGCAGTCAAGATGGGGTGGGGGGGCACACAGATACGCAGTATTTT; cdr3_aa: CASSQDGVGGHTDTQYF
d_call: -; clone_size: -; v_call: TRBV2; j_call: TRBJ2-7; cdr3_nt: TGTGCCAGCAGTGTAGTCTACGAGCAGTACTTC; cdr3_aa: CASSVVYEQYF
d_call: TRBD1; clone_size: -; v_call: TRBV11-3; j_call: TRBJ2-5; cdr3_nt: TGTGCCAGACCGGGACAGGGGGCTCGGACCCAGTACTTC; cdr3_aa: CARPGQGARTQYF
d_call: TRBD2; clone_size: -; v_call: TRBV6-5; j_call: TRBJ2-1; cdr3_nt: TGTGCCAGCAGTTACCTCGGTGCGGGGGTAAATGAGCAGTTCTTC; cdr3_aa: CASSYLGAGVNEQFF
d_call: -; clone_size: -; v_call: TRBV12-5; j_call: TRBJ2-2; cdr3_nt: TGTGCTAGTGGTTTGGTACTCGGGGTGGTCGGGGAGCTGTTTTTT; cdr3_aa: CASGLVLGVVGELFF
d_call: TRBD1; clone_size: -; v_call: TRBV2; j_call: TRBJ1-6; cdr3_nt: TGTGCCAGCAGGGGTCCGGGACAGGTGAATTCACCCCTCCACTTT; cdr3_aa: CASRGPGQVNSPLHF
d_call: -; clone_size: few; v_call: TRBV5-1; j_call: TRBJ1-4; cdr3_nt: TGCGCCAGCAGCTCCGGGACTGGAAAACTGTTTTTT; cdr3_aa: CASSSGTGKLFF
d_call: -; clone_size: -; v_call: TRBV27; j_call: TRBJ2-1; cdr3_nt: TGTGCCAGCAGTTTAGGGACGACTAGGCGGGGCCAGTTCTTC; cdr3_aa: CASSLGTTRRGQFF
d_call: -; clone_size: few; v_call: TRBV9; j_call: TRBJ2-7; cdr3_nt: TGTGCCAGCAGCGCGGGAAGCCTCTACGAGCAGTACTTC; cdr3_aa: CASSAGSLYEQYF
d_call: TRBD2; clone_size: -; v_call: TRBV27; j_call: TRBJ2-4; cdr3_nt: TGTGCCAGCAGCCGCTCCGGACTAGCGGGAGCGGCCAAAAACATTCAGTACTTC; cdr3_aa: CASSRSGLAGAAKNIQYF
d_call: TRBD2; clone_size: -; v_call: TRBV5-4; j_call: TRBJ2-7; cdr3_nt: TGTGCCAGCAGCTTGAAAGGACTAGCGCCGACGATGGAGCAGTACTTC; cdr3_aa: CASSLKGLAPTMEQYF
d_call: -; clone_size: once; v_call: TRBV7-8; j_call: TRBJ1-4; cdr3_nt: TGTGCCAGCAGCTTAACCAGGAATGAAAAACTGTTTTTT; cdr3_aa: CASSLTRNEKLFF
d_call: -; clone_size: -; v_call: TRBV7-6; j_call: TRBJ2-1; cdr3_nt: TGTGCCAGCAGTCCGATTTGGAGCTCCTACAATGAGCAGTTCTTC; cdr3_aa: CASSPIWSSYNEQFF
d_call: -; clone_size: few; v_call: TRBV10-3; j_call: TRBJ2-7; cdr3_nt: TGTGCCATCAGTGATGATACCTTTACGAAGCTAGACTTC; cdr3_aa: CAISDDTFTKLDF
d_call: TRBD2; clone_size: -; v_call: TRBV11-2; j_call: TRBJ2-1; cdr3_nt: TGTGCCAGCAGCTTAATCGGGAGGGGCGATGAGCAGTTCTTC; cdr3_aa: CASSLIGRGDEQFF
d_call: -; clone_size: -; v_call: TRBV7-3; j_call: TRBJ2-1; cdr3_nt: TGTGCCAGCAGCATGAGGAATGAGCAGTTCTTC; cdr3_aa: CASSMRNEQFF
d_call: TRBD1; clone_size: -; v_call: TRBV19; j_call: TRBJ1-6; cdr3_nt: TGTGCCAGCAAGAATCCCGGGACAGGGGGTGATTCACCCCTCCACTTT; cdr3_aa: CASKNPGTGGDSPLHF
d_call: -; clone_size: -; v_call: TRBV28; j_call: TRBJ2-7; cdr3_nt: TGTGCCAGCAGTTACCCCCGGGACTCCTACGAGCAGTACTTC; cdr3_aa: CASSYPRDSYEQYF
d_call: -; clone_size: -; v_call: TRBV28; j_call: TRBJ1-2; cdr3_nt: TGTGCCGCTCGCGGCTCCGCGTCTGGCTACACCTTC; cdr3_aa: CAARGSASGYTF
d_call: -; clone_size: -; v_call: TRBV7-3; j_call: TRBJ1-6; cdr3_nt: TGTGCCAGCAGCCAGGGGATGAGCCTTTCACCCCTCCACTTT; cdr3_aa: CASSQGMSLSPLHF
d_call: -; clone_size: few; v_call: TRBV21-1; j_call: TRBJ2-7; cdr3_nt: TGTGCCAGCCAGCCGGGGACAGGGCGGTACGAGCAGTACTTC; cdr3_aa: CASQPGTGRYEQYF
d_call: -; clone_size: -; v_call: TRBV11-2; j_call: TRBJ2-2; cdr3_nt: TGTGCCAGCAGCTTAGAGTCGACTCGGGGGGAGCTGTTTTTT; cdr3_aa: CASSLESTRGELFF
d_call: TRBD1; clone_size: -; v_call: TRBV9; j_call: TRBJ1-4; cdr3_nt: TGTGCCAGCAGCGACAGGGGGAGAGAAAAACTGTTTTTT; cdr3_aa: CASSDRGREKLFF
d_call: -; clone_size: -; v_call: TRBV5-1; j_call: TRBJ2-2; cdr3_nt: TGCGCCAGCAGCCTCGGGACACTTAACACCGGGGAGCTGTTTTTT; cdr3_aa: CASSLGTLNTGELFF
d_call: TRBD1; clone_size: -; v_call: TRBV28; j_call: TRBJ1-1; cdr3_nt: TGTGCCAGCAGTTTAGTCGGGACAGGGACCACTGAAGCTTTCTTT; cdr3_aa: CASSLVGTGTTEAFF
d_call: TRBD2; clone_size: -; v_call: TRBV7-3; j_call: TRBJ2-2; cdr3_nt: TGTGCCAGCAGCCGAGGGCGGGGGGGTCTCACCGGGGAGCTGTTTTTT; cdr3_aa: CASSRGRGGLTGELFF
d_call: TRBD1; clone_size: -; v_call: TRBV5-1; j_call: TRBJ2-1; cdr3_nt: TGCGCCAGCAGCAGAGACAGGGGAGCGGTTGAGCAGTTCTTC; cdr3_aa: CASSRDRGAVEQFF